The clone carrying this TCR beta chain came up many times. Antigen: not known. This sample is part of a study of post-analysis software for immune sequencing data. Study summary: Recorded subtypes: relapsing-remitting, secondary progressive, progressive-relapsing; some patients unannotated. Findings and caveats of the study: With TRBV5-6, TRBV5-1 and TRBV20-1 included, about five TRBV segments were more frequent in patients than in controls. F measure clustering grouped samples strongly by preparation batch.

Unique molecular identifiers were built into the TCR beta cDNA libraries. Input amounts of roughly 0.85 to 11 million T cells were used. These gave about 500,000 cDNA molecules, so each molecule approximated one T cell. TCRdb processed the PCR reads anew with MiXCR; each CDR3 protein has one entry. The sample holds hundreds of thousands of distinct CDR3 sequences, about 32% seen once. CDR1 is SGHTA and CDR2 is FQGNSA in the germline V gene. The CDR3 covers 15 residues. V lost 5 bases and J lost 5, with 18 bases in between. The chain couples TRBV7-2 to TRBJ2-5; D assignment may be TRBD1 or TRBD2 (6 bases each). This receptor was taken from a girl aged 10 to 17 with multiple sclerosis. The sequencing input was blood. CDR3 region: CASSPQWGAKETQYF. The CDR3 coding sequence is TGTGCCAGCAGCCCCCAATGGGGGGCCAAGGAGACCCAGTACTTC. Variable domain in full (rest from reference TRBV7-2 and TRBJ2-5): GAGVSQSPSNKVTEKGKDVELRCDPISGHTALYWYRQSLGQGLEFLIYFQGNSAPDKSGLPSDRFSAERTGGSVSTLTIQRTQQEDSAVYLCASSPQWGAKETQYFGPGTRLLVL.